This passage covers 5 T cell receptor beta chains from one sample sequenced in a study of CXCR3-negative and CXCR3-positive naive CD8 T cells (dated by TCRdb to between 2017 and 2020). TCRdb names NextSeq 550 as the instrument used. The Human TCR Profiling Kit (MiLaboratory) was used to make UMI-labeled 5' RACE TRB cDNA libraries. Once TCRdb had reprocessed the reads, it stored one entry per CDR3 protein sequence and supplied no DNA. The sample table gives over 80,000 distinct CDR3 sequences. Around 1.4% of the sample comes from the top ten. Sequencing used naive CXCR3- CD8+ T cells from blood. The cell subset or site label corresponds to: CD45RO-CCR7+CD27+CD95- naive CD8+ T cells lacking CXCR3 (TNR3-). The receptors were sampled from a human donor in good health. Some clones in this sample may be carry-over from other donors' samples.

The CDR3 reads CASSHWNGDEQFF. J is TRBJ2-1 and V is TRBV4-1. The CDR3 is 13 residues long. In germline, CDR1 is MGHRA, CDR2 YSYEKL.

The chain is built from TRBV7-6 and TRBJ2-7; TCRdb selects TRBD1, and the lack of DNA leaves this call unchecked. This CDR3 spans 16 amino acids. The germline V gene encodes CDR1 SGHVS and CDR2 FNYEAQ. The chain's CDR3 is CASSLGQPGQGYEQYF.

The chain has TRBV12-3 or TRBV12-4 and TRBJ2-3; TCRdb lists TRBD2, though no DNA is available to test this call. CDR3 length: 15 residues. CDR3 region: CASSLTSGGVDTQYF.

The chain links TRBV29-1 to TRBJ2-3; the TCRdb D gene call, TRBD1, has no DNA to confirm it. CDR3 length equals 15 residues. Germline loops: CDR1 SQVTM, CDR2 ANQGSEA. CDR3 amino acids: CSVEDPRGATDTQYF.

The genes are TRBV14 and TRBJ2-5; lacking DNA, the TRBD1 call made by TCRdb goes unchecked. CDR1 SGHDN and CDR2 FVKESK come from the germline V gene. This CDR3 has 16 amino acids. CDR3 region: CASSRTEPGTRRTQYF.